This T cell receptor (beta chain) comes out of a study of OX40 agonist ivuxolimab in advanced cancers. Turning to the study itself: Given to patients was ivuxolimab, an agonistic anti-OX40 (CD134) antibody. Enrolled patients in dose escalation had cancers that were hepatocellular carcinoma, melanoma, renal cell or head and neck cancer.

Turning to this clone: As yet, its antigen is unknown. Other DNA sequences from this sample encode an identical CDR3 as well.

CDR1 is GTSNPN and CDR2 is SVGIG in the germline V gene (reference sequence). V lost 1 base and J 4 bases, leaving 13 bases between the germline ends. The CDR3 is made up of 14 amino acids. Profiling relied on immunoSEQ multiplex PCR, and the TCRdb table lists in-frame clones only, not all of them. This repertoire shows tens of thousands of clones, 75% to 90% found once; its top ten account for 0.55% to 0.6%. Study-wide points: Some nonresponders also had low normalized T-cell clonal expansion.

The sample consisted of CD4+ or CD8+ T cells sorted from blood, taken in a trial of the OX40 agonist ivuxolimab. This TCR was sampled from an adult with an advanced solid tumor such as melanoma, head and neck, liver or kidney cancer. The V gene is TRBV30, the J gene TRBJ2-5, with a possible D match to TRBD1 (6 bases). CDR3: CAWSGQGLGETQYF. CDR3 sequence (DNA): TGTGCCTGGAGTGGGCAGGGGCTTGGAGAGACCCAGTACTTC.